These 25 T cell receptor beta chains were all obtained from the same sample, sequenced in a study of blood T cell repertoires in COVID-19. Clones were sequenced by immunoSEQ multiplex PCR, and TCRdb holds only the in-frame ones, with some missing. The sample comprises some 150,000 clones, 86% of which are singletons, and roughly 8.7% rests with the top ten. Sample: peripheral blood. The source is a woman aged 60-75 years with acute or convalescent COVID-19.

The chain is built from TRBV28 and TRBJ2-7; TRBD2 matches at 8 bases. Germline values: CDR1 MDHEN, CDR2 SYDVKM. The V segment lost 3 bases and the J segment 6 bases; nucleotides outside the gene matches: 4. The CDR3 is 13 residues long. CDR3 amino acids: CASSLGTRSEQYF. The CDR3 DNA is TGTGCCAGCAGTTTGGGGACTAGGAGCGAGCAGTACTTC.

The J gene is TRBJ1-3, the V gene TRBV6-5; TRBD1 might be the D (6 bases). Trimming stripped 6 bases from V and 0 bases from J, with 9 bases between. Germline V gives CDR1 MNHEY, CDR2 SVGAGI. The CDR3 length is 14 residues. The CDR3 loop reads CASRPDSSGNTIYF. The DNA of the CDR3 is TGTGCCAGCAGACCGGACAGCTCTGGAAACACCATATATTTT.

This sequence joins TRBV5-1 and TRBJ2-1; D is unresolved. Trimming removed 1 base at V and 9 bases at J, with 5 bases between. This CDR3 is built from 11 residues. Germline CDR1 reads SGHRS; CDR2 reads YFSETQ. The chain's CDR3 is CASSLISEQFF. CDR3 DNA: TGCGCCAGCAGCTTGATCTCTGAGCAGTTCTTC.

This chain links TRBV11-3 with TRBJ2-7; maybe TRBD2 (5 bases). The CDR3 runs to 13 residues. The germline V gene encodes CDR1 SGHNT and CDR2 YENEEA. Between the trimmed V and J ends, which lost 7 bases and 6 bases, there was a span of 16 bases. CDR3 sequence reads: CASTTGGRGEQYF. CDR3 coding DNA: TGTGCCAGCACCACCGGCGGTCGGGGCGAGCAGTACTTC.

The chain employs TRBV4-1 and TRBJ1-5; TRBD1 matches at 9 bases. The V gene end was trimmed by 1 base and the J gene end by 5 bases; junction bases not matched to a gene: 0. This CDR3 contains 14 residues. In germline, CDR1 is MGHRA, CDR2 YSYEKL. CDR3 loop: CASSQGQGDQPQHF. Written as DNA, the CDR3 is TGCGCCAGCAGCCAAGGACAGGGGGATCAGCCCCAGCATTTT.

This clone was picked up one time. This sequence joins TRBV2 and TRBJ1-5; TRBD1 matches at 9 bases. V trimming: 7 bases; J trimming: 0 bases; junction bases outside the gene matches: 10. This CDR3 is 17 amino acids long. Germline assignment: CDR1 SNHLY and CDR2 FYNNEI. The CDR3 coding sequence is TGTGCCAGCACCCCCCTGGGACAGGGATATAGCAATCAGCCCCAGCATTTT. It specifies CASTPLGQGYSNQPQHF.

J is TRBJ2-5 and V is TRBV6-5; weak D call: TRBD2 (6 bases). Germline V lookup: CDR1 MNHEY, CDR2 SVGAGI. With 10 bases removed from V and 7 bases from J, the gap between germline ends came to 13 bases. This CDR3 spans 11 amino acids. CDR3 nucleotide sequence: TGTGCCACAGGGACTCGGGGGACCCAGTACTTC. Encoded protein: CATGTRGTQYF.

This clone turned up a few times. This chain joins TRBV15 and TRBJ2-2; 7 bases are shared with TRBD2. This CDR3 spans 15 amino acids. Looked up from germline, CDR1 is LNHNV and CDR2 is YYDKDF (reference sequence). J lost 1 base, V lost 4 bases, and 3 bases had no gene match. CDR3 coding DNA: TGTGCCACCAGCACTCAGCGGGGGAACACCGGGGAGCTGTTTTTT. Translation: CATSTQRGNTGELFF. The variable domain in full, with the rest retrieved from reference TRBV15 and TRBJ2-2, is DAMVIQNPRYQVTQFGKPVTLSCSQTLNHNVMYWYQQKSSQAPKLLFHYYDKDFNNEADTPDNFQSRRPNTSFCFLDIRSPGLGDTAMYLCATSTQRGNTGELFFGEGSRLTVL.

V usage is TRBV4-2 and J usage is TRBJ2-7; 9 bases fit TRBD1. The CDR3 runs to 14 residues. Germline CDR1 LGHNA, CDR2 YNFKEQ. J gave up 5 bases and V 3 bases, and 5 bases lay outside the gene matches. The DNA of the CDR3 is TGTGCCAGCAGCCAGGTGACAGGGGGAGACGAGCAGTACTTC. Residues: CASSQVTGGDEQYF.

The rearrangement uses TRBV9 and TRBJ2-1, with TRBD2 identical over 8 bases. The CDR3 extends over 15 amino acids. Germline trimming cut 3 bases from V and 6 bases from J; bases unmatched to any gene: 8. Germline CDR1 and CDR2: SGDLS and YYNGEE. CDR3 protein: CASSARGGGGNEQFF. For the CDR3, the DNA is TGTGCCAGCAGCGCCCGGGGGGGAGGCGGCAATGAGCAGTTCTTC.

The gene calls are TRBV19 and TRBJ2-5, with TRBD1 as a possible D gene (6 bases). The germline V gene has CDR1 LNHDA and CDR2 SQIVND (reference sequence). The CDR3 runs 15 residues. The germline V and J ends were trimmed by 9 bases and 3 bases, with 20 bases remaining between them. The CDR3 reads CASSPQGDGKETQYF. Written as DNA, the CDR3 is TGTGCCAGCAGCCCACAGGGAGATGGGAAAGAGACCCAGTACTTC. The entire variable domain, with the rest obtained from reference TRBV19 and TRBJ2-5, is as follows: DGGITQSPKYLFRKEGQNVTLSCEQNLNHDAMYWYRQDPGQGLRLIYYSQIVNDFQKGDIAEGYSVSREKKESFPLTVTSAQKNPTAFYLCASSPQGDGKETQYFGPGTRLLVL.

This clone showed up just a few times. The chain is built from TRBV7-2 and TRBJ1-2; TRBD1 aligns across 8 bases. CDR1 is SGHTA, CDR2 FQGNSA, per germline. With V trimmed by 6 bases and J by 6 bases, 15 bases remained unmatched. The CDR3 is 16 residues long. The CDR3 region has the DNA TGTGCCAGCAGTCGTCTCCAGGGGGCGGGTAGAAATGGCTACACCTTC. This gives the protein CASSRLQGAGRNGYTF. The full variable domain, its missing parts supplied by reference TRBV7-2 and TRBJ1-2, is GAGVSQSPSNKVTEKGKDVELRCDPISGHTALYWYRQSLGQGLEFLIYFQGNSAPDKSGLPSDRFSAERTGGSVSTLTIQRTQQEDSAVYLCASSRLQGAGRNGYTFGSGTRLTVV.

This sequence joins TRBV14 and TRBJ1-1, with unresolved D. The length of the CDR3 is 14 residues. Germline values: CDR1 SGHDN, CDR2 FVKESK. The ends were cut back, 4 bases at V and 12 bases at J, with 21 bases in the middle. CDR3 sequence (DNA): TGTGCCAGCAGCCCTATAGTAGCCTGGCGAGGTTCTTTCTTT. Translation gives CASSPIVAWRGSFF.

This chain links TRBV5-1 with TRBJ1-2; a possible D gene is TRBD1 (6 bases). CDR1 is SGHRS, CDR2 YFSETQ, per germline. V lost 1 base to trimming and J lost 2 bases, with 15 bases between them. The CDR3 is 16 residues long. The CDR3 sequence: CASSLRTVWDNYGYTF. The CDR3 DNA sequence: TGCGCCAGCAGCTTGCGGACAGTTTGGGACAACTATGGCTACACCTTC.

This chain connects TRBV14 to TRBJ1-2, with 7 bases aligning to TRBD1. There are 17 residues in the CDR3. Germline V gene lookup returns CDR1 SGHDN and CDR2 FVKESK. V dropped 4 bases and J dropped 0; count of bases not matched to a gene: 11. The CDR3 DNA reads as TGTGCCAGCAGCCCGGACAGGCGGCGACCATCTAACTATGGCTACACCTTC. Translating gives CASSPDRRRPSNYGYTF.

The chain couples TRBV28 to TRBJ2-1; weak D call: TRBD2 (5 bases). Looked up from germline, CDR1 is MDHEN and CDR2 is SYDVKM. The V end lost 6 bases, the J end lost 0 bases, and 12 bases lay between the germline ends. The CDR3 is 15 residues long. The CDR3 sequence: CASREDSSSYNEQFF. The DNA of the CDR3 is TGTGCCAGCAGGGAGGACTCGAGCTCCTACAATGAGCAGTTCTTC. The complete variable domain, with remaining parts taken from reference TRBV28 and TRBJ2-1, reads DVKVTQSSRYLVKRTGEKVFLECVQDMDHENMFWYRQDPGLGLRLIYFSYDVKMKEKGDIPEGYSVSREKKERFSLILESASTNQTSMYLCASREDSSSYNEQFFGPGTRLTVL.

This sequence joins TRBV6-5 and TRBJ1-3; D is perhaps TRBD1 (5 bases). Trimming removed 8 bases from V and 3 bases from J, with 17 bases in between. This CDR3 region has 15 residues. Germline assignment: CDR1 MNHEY and CDR2 SVGAGI. The CDR3 nucleotides read TGTGCCAGCCCCCCTCGGGGGGTAATTGGAAACACCATATATTTT. Translation gives CASPPRGVIGNTIYF.

The V call is TRBV7-9, the J call TRBJ2-7, with 7 bases that match TRBD1. V trimming: 4 bases; J trimming: 0 bases; junction bases outside the gene matches: 9. There are 16 residues in the CDR3. Germline V gene lookup returns CDR1 SEHNR and CDR2 FQNEAQ (reference sequence). The CDR3 DNA sequence: TGTGCCAGCAGCTCACCAGGGGGACCGAGCTCCTACGAGCAGTACTTC. It encodes CASSSPGGPSSYEQYF.

This clone was seen a single time. The V call is TRBV9, the J call TRBJ2-1; tentatively, D is TRBD1 (6 bases). Trimming removed 0 bases from V and 10 bases from J, with 8 bases in between. CDR1 is SGDLS and CDR2 is YYNGEE in the germline V gene. The CDR3 is made up of 12 amino acids. This chain's CDR3 is CASSVGDREQFF. The CDR3 nucleotides read TGTGCCAGCAGCGTAGGAGACAGGGAGCAGTTCTTC.

The rearrangement joins TRBV4-2 to TRBJ1-2; D might be TRBD1 (5 bases). V lost 1 base to trimming and J lost 6 bases, with 15 bases between them. The CDR3 runs 15 residues. CDR1 and CDR2 (germline): LGHNA, YNFKEQ. The DNA of the CDR3 is TGTGCCAGCAGCCAAGGAAACCGGGGGGGAAATGGCTACACCTTC. Protein: CASSQGNRGGNGYTF.

V usage is TRBV9 and J usage is TRBJ2-3, with 11 bases fitting TRBD2. Germline assignment: CDR1 SGDLS and CDR2 YYNGEE. With V trimmed by 3 bases and J by 1 base, 4 bases remained unmatched. The CDR3 runs 16 residues. CDR3 nucleotide sequence: TGTGCCAGCAGCGGTAGCGGGGGGGCTGGCACAGATACGCAGTATTTT. Protein product: CASSGSGGAGTDTQYF.

This chain connects TRBV24-1 to TRBJ2-1, with TRBD2 matching 9 bases. Germline V lookup: CDR1 KGHDR, CDR2 SFDVKD. J lost 10 bases, V lost 2 bases, and 14 bases had no gene match. CDR3 length: 17 amino acids. The CDR3 DNA follows: TGTGCCACCAGTGATTCCTCACCGGGACTAGCCCTCGGGGAGCAGTTCTTC. This translates into CATSDSSPGLALGEQFF.

The chain uses TRBV5-6 and TRBJ2-3; no firm D call. The V end lost 3 bases, the J end lost 1 base, and 6 bases lay between the germline ends. The germline gives CDR1 SGHDT, CDR2 YYEEEE. The CDR3 runs 13 residues. The CDR3: CASSSVGTDTQYF. The CDR3 DNA follows: TGTGCCAGCAGCTCGGTAGGCACAGATACGCAGTATTTT.

J is TRBJ2-6 and V is TRBV11-3; weak D call: TRBD1 (7 bases). This CDR3 has 19 amino acids. The germline V and J ends were trimmed by 5 bases and 0 bases, with 20 bases remaining between them. CDR1 and CDR2 from the germline V gene are SGHNT and YENEEA. The DNA for the CDR3 is TGTGCCAGCAGCCTGGACAGGATGGGACTTTCCTCTGGGGCCAACGTCCTGACTTTC. Protein sequence: CASSLDRMGLSSGANVLTF.

V usage is TRBV7-2 and J usage is TRBJ1-2, with 8 bases fitting TRBD1. Trimming at V came to 5 bases and at J to 9 bases, leaving 5 bases not matched to a gene. The CDR3 runs to 12 residues. CDR1 is SGHTA and CDR2 is FQGNSA in the germline V gene. The CDR3 DNA sequence: TGTGCCAGCAGCATTGGACAGGGTCGCTACACCTTC. Amino acid sequence: CASSIGQGRYTF.